This T cell receptor beta chain appears in the sequencing data of a study of response to subunit inactivated influenza vaccine (dated by TCRdb to about 2018). Study-level background: Deep quantitative profiling of the T cell receptor repertoire was used in the study to follow responses to a trivalent subunit inactivated influenza vaccine. The research as a whole found: The authors suggested that each seasonal influenza vaccination may recruit only a limited number of new T cells.

CDR1 and CDR2 were assigned from the germline V gene as ENHRY and SYGVKD. Including cysteine and phenylalanine, the CDR3 has 12 amino acids. Here the CDR3 DNA is all that survives: 36 bases in frame from base 1. Deletion took 0 bases off V and 10 bases off J, with a span of 7 bases between the germline ends. Receptors were amplified or captured by RT-PCR. Sequenced on an Illumina HiSeq 2500. TCRdb handled the public reads itself, with Q25 trimming in fastp and clone calling in MiXCR, and kept productive beta chains. Records with the same CDR3 protein are collapsed into one entry carrying the most frequent genes and DNA. The table for this sample lists roughly 760,000 distinct CDR3 sequences; over 20% of them were counted only once. Together, the top ten hold 9.5% to 13% of the sample. About this clonotype: This clone's antigen is unknown. No much larger clone is present one base from it, and per-base qualities are unavailable.

The V gene is TRBV10-3 and the J gene is TRBJ2-1; the D gene identity is not certain. The receptor comes from a man in his forties or fifties who received an inactivated influenza vaccine. Donor details come from another sample of the same person, matched by shared clones. The sample consisted of PBMCs from blood, taken about 5 days after vaccination. The DNA sequence reads TGTGCCATCAGTGAGTCCACCGAAGAGCAGTTCTTC. Its protein reads: CAISESTEEQFF.